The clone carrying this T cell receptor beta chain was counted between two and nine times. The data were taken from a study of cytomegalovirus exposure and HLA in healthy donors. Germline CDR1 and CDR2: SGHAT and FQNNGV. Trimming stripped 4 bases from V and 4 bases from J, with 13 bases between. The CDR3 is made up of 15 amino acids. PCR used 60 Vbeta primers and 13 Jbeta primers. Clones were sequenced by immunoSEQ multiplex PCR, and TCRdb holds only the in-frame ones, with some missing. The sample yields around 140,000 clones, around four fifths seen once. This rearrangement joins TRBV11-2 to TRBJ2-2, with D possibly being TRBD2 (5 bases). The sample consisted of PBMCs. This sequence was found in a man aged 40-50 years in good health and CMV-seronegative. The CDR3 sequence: CASSWAPGSTGELFF. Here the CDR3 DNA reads TGTGCCAGCAGCTGGGCGCCGGGGTCCACCGGGGAGCTGTTTTTT. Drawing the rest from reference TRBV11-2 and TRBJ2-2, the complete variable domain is EAGVAQSPRYKIIEKRQSVAFWCNPISGHATLYWYQQILGQGPKLLIQFQNNGVVDDSQLPKDRFSAERLKGVDSTLKIQPAKLEDSAVYLCASSWAPGSTGELFFGEGSRLTVL.